The 14 T cell receptor beta chains below come from one sample, sequenced in a study of human T cells and chemical hapten exposure. In TCRdb, the RACE reads were re-called with MiXCR into one record per CDR3 protein. The sample includes 300,000 to 450,000 distinct CDR3 sequences, roughly 4.6% of them seen just once. Time point indicated: pre-sensitization, week 0. The treatment here: therapeutic diphenylcyclopropenone sensitization with weekly scalp DPC. Sequenced here: whole blood, sampled in connection with sensitization to the hapten diphenylcyclopropenone (DPC). Receptor source: a woman between 45 and 60 years old with alopecia areata. Some clones in this sample may be carry-over from other donors' samples.

The chain uses TRBV27 and TRBJ2-7; TRBD2 matches at 8 bases. Looked up from germline, CDR1 is MNHEY and CDR2 is SMNVEV (reference sequence). The CDR3 sequence is 14 residues long. The J segment lost 7 bases and the V segment lost 5 bases, leaving 10 bases of the junction unmatched. The CDR3 sequence: CASSLYGRAGEQYF. In nucleotides, the CDR3 is TGTGCCAGCAGTCTATACGGGAGGGCTGGTGAGCAGTACTTC.

This clonotype was found many times. The chain links TRBV28 to TRBJ2-3; no firm D call. Germline V CDR1 and CDR2: MDHEN, SYDVKM. V was clipped by 4 bases and J by 1 base, with 12 bases between them. The CDR3 is 15 residues long. CDR3 bases: TGTGCCAGCAGTTCCGGAGTCTCCCGCACAGATACGCAGTATTTT. Amino acids: CASSSGVSRTDTQYF. Filled out from reference TRBV28 and TRBJ2-3, the complete variable domain reads DVKVTQSSRYLVKRTGEKVFLECVQDMDHENMFWYRQDPGLGLRLIYFSYDVKMKEKGDIPEGYSVSREKKERFSLILESASTNQTSMYLCASSSGVSRTDTQYFGPGTRLTVL.

The rearrangement uses TRBV12-3 or TRBV12-4 and TRBJ2-1; D unresolved. The CDR3 spans 11 residues. V was trimmed by 5 bases and J by 10 bases, leaving 9 bases between them. As DNA, the CDR3 is TGTGCCAGCAGTCGCTCCGGAGAGCAGTTCTTC. Protein sequence: CASSRSGEQFF.

V and J are TRBV6-5 and TRBJ1-1; 8 bases map to TRBD1. The germline V gene encodes CDR1 MNHEY and CDR2 SVGAGI. V lost 2 bases to trimming and J lost 5 bases; unmatched junction nucleotides: 4. The CDR3 has 14 residues. For the CDR3, the DNA is TGTGCCAGCAGTTACGGGACAGGAGGGACTGAAGCTTTCTTT. Residues: CASSYGTGGTEAFF.

The table lists this clonotype with a few counts. The chain carries TRBV5-1 and TRBJ2-3, with TRBD2 matching 11 bases. V shed 4 bases, J shed 1 base, and the junction held 5 bases outside the gene matches. The CDR3 has 16 amino acids. Germline V gene data show CDR1 as SGHRS and CDR2 as YFSETQ. The CDR3 DNA reads TGCGCCAGCAGCCAACAACTAGCGGGGGGCACAGATACGCAGTATTTT. Protein sequence: CASSQQLAGGTDTQYF.

Only a few counts were recorded for this clonotype. V and J are TRBV19 and TRBJ2-7, with D perhaps matching TRBD2 (6 bases). Germline lookup yields CDR1 LNHDA and CDR2 SQIVND (reference sequence). The CDR3 consists of 14 residues. V shed 2 bases and J shed 0 bases, with 8 bases lying between them. CDR3 loop: CASSITGSSYEQYF. As DNA, the CDR3 is TGTGCCAGTAGTATAACCGGGAGCTCCTACGAGCAGTACTTC. Full variable domain (outside the CDR3, taken from reference TRBV19 and TRBJ2-7): DGGITQSPKYLFRKEGQNVTLSCEQNLNHDAMYWYRQDPGQGLRLIYYSQIVNDFQKGDIAEGYSVSREKKESFPLTVTSAQKNPTAFYLCASSITGSSYEQYFGPGTRLTVT.

The chain employs TRBV5-1 and TRBJ2-7; 7 bases match TRBD2. Germline lookup yields CDR1 SGHRS and CDR2 YFSETQ. Trimming took 0 bases from V and 0 from J; bases not matched to a gene: 6. CDR3 length equals 16 residues. DNA of the CDR3: TGCGCCAGCAGCTTGGCGGTCGGCGGGAGCTCCTACGAGCAGTACTTC. Its protein is CASSLAVGGSSYEQYF.

This clonotype has a handful of counts. This chain links TRBV20-1 with TRBJ2-3; TRBD2 matches 14 bases. This CDR3 contains 20 residues. Germline V gene lookup returns CDR1 DFQATT and CDR2 SNEGSKA (reference sequence). V dropped 0 bases and J dropped 3; count of bases not matched to a gene: 14. The CDR3 nucleotides read TGCAGTGCTAGAGATTTATTCGGGACTAGCGGGAGAAGTAGGACAGATACGCAGTATTTT. Translated: CSARDLFGTSGRSRTDTQYF.

The sample holds many counts of this clonotype. This sequence joins TRBV20-1 and TRBJ2-3; 12 bases fit TRBD2. J lost 1 base, V lost 6 bases, and 2 bases had no gene match. Germline CDR1 DFQATT, CDR2 SNEGSKA (reference sequence). The CDR3 has 14 amino acids. The CDR3 here is CSARTSGGTDTQYF. CDR3 coding DNA: TGCAGTGCACGGACTAGCGGGGGCACAGATACGCAGTATTTT.

This clonotype was picked up a small number of times. The chain employs TRBV16 and TRBJ1-6; D remains ambiguous. The length of the CDR3 is 16 residues. Germline CDR1 and CDR2: KGHSY and FQNENV. V lost 0 bases and J lost 0, with 6 bases in between. Here the CDR3 DNA reads TGTGCCAGCAGCCAATCTCCGAGCTCCTATAATTCACCCCTCCACTTT. Translating gives CASSQSPSSYNSPLHF.

This chain uses TRBV5-1 with TRBJ2-3; TRBD1 aligns across 7 bases. V lost 0 bases and J lost 14; bases outside the gene matches: 6. Germline V gives CDR1 SGHRS, CDR2 YFSETQ. CDR3 length equals 12 residues. The CDR3 loop is CASSLAGDSWYF. In nucleotides, the CDR3 is TGCGCCAGCAGCTTGGCCGGGGACAGTTGGTATTTT.

This chain uses TRBV7-9 with TRBJ2-5; D is unclear. Trimming shortened V by 7 bases and J by 1 base, and 10 bases separated the two germline ends. Germline V lookup: CDR1 SEHNR, CDR2 FQNEAQ (reference sequence). This CDR3 is 13 amino acids long. Written as DNA, the CDR3 is TGTGCCAGCAATGGCAGGACCCAAGAGACCCAGTACTTC. Its translation: CASNGRTQETQYF.

The table lists this clonotype with a few counts. The V gene is TRBV11-2, the J gene TRBJ2-2; 9 nucleotides match TRBD2. The germline V gene has CDR1 SGHAT and CDR2 FQNNGV. V lost 1 base and J lost 4; bases outside the gene matches: 4. The CDR3 totals 16 residues. This chain's CDR3 is CASSLVSGRSTGELFF. The CDR3 DNA sequence: TGTGCCAGCAGCTTAGTTAGCGGGAGATCCACCGGGGAGCTGTTTTTT.

This clonotype has ten or more counts. This chain joins TRBV6-5 and TRBJ1-2; 8 bases fit TRBD1. Unmatched junction bases numbered 6, after V lost 2 bases and J lost 4 bases. CDR3 length equals 15 residues. Germline loops: CDR1 MNHEY, CDR2 SVGAGI. CDR3 DNA: TGTGCCAGCAGTTACCCCACAGGGGGACTCTATGGCTACACCTTC. Translated: CASSYPTGGLYGYTF.